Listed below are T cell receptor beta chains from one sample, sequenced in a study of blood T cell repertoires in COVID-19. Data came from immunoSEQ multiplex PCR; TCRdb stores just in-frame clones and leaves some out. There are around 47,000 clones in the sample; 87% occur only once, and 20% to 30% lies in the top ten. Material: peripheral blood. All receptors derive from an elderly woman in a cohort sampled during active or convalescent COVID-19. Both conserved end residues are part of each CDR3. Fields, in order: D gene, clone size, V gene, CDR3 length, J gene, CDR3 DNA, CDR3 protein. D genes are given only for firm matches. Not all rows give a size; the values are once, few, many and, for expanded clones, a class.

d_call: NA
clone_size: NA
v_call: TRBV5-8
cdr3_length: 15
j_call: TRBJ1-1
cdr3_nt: TGTGCCAGCAGCTTGGTAGGGAGCCCGAACACTGAAGCTTTCTTT
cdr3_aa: CASSLVGSPNTEAFF

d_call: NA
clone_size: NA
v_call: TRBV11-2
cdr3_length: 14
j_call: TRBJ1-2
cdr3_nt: TGTGCCAGCAGCTTATCCCCGGGTAACTATGGCTACACCTTC
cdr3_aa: CASSLSPGNYGYTF

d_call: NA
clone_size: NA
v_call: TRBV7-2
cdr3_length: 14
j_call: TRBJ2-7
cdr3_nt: TGTGCCAGCAGCTTAGGTATGCGGGAATACGAGCAGTACTTC
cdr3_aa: CASSLGMREYEQYF

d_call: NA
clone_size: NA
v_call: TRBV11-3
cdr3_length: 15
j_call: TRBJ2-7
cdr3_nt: TGTGCCAGCAGCTTAGTCTCAGGGGAGATATACGAGCAGTACTTC
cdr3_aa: CASSLVSGEIYEQYF

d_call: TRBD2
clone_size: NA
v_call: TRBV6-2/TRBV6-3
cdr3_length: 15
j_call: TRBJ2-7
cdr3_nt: TGTGCCAGCAGTTACGGTCTAGCGGGTGCAGTCGAGCAGTACTTC
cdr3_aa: CASSYGLAGAVEQYF

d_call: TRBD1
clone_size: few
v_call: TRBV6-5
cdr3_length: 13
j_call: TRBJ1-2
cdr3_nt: TGTGCCAGCAGCGTAGACGACAGGGATGGCTACACCTTC
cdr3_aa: CASSVDDRDGYTF

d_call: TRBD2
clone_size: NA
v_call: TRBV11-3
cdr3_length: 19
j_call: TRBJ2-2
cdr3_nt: TGTGCCAGCAGCCTCATTACTAGCGGGAGAGGCGTAGGCACCGGGGAGCTGTTTTTT
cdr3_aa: CASSLITSGRGVGTGELFF

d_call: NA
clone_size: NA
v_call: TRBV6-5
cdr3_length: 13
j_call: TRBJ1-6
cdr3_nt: TGTGCCAGCCAGGACATGTATAATTCACCCCTCCACTTT
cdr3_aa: CASQDMYNSPLHF

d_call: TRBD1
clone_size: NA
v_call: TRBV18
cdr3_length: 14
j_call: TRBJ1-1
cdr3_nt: TGTGCCAGCTCACTCGGACAGGGGATGACTGAAGCTTTCTTT
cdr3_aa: CASSLGQGMTEAFF

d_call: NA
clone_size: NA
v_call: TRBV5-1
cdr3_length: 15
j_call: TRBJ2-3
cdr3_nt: TGCGCCAGCAGCTTAATGGGCGGACACCCAGATACGCAGTATTTT
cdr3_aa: CASSLMGGHPDTQYF

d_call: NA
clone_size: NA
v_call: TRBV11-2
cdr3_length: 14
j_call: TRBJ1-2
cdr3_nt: TGTGCCAGCAGCAGTTCAACAGGGTATTATGGCTACACCTTC
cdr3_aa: CASSSSTGYYGYTF

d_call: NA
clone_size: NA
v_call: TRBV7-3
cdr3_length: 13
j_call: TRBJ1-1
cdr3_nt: TGTGCCAGCAGCTTCGGGGGAGGGACTGAAGCTTTCTTT
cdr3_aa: CASSFGGGTEAFF

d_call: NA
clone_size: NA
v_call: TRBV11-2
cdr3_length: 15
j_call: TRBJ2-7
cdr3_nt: TGTGCCAGCAGCTTAGGAACCGGGACTCCCCTCGAGCAGTACTTC
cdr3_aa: CASSLGTGTPLEQYF

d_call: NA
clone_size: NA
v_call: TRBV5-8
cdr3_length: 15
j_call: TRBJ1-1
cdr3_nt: TGTGCCAGCAGCTTGGGAACAGGTTGGGGCACTGAAGCTTTCTTT
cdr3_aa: CASSLGTGWGTEAFF

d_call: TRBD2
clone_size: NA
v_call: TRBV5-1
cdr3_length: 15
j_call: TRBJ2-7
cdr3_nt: TGCGCCAGCAGCCAAGGGACTAGCGGGAGTCATGAGCAGTACTTC
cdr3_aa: CASSQGTSGSHEQYF

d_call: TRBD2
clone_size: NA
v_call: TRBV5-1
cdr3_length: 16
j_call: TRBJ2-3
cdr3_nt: TGCGCCAGCAGCTGGAATAGCGGGGGGCGCACAGATACGCAGTATTTT
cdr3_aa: CASSWNSGGRTDTQYF

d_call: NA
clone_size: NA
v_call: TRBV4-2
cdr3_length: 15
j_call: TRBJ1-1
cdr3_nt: TGTGCCAGCAGCCAAGATTGGGGGGGGGATACTGAAGCTTTCTTT
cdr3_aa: CASSQDWGGDTEAFF

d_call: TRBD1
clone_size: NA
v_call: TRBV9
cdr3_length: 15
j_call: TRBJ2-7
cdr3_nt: TGTGCCAGCAGCGTAGGGTGGACAGGGGGTGTCGAGCAGTACTTC
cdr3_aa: CASSVGWTGGVEQYF

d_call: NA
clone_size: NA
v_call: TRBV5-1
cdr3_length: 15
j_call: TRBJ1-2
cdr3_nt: TGCGCCAGCAGCTTGGAAATAGTAACTAACTATGGCTACACCTTC
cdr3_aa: CASSLEIVTNYGYTF

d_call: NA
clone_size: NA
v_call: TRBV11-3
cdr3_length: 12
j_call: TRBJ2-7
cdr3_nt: TGTGCCAGCAGCTCGAGCTCCTACGAGCAGTACTTC
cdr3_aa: CASSSSSYEQYF

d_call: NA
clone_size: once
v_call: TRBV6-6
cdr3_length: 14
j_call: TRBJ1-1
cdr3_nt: TGTGCCAGCAGTTACGGAGACAGCAACACTGAAGCTTTCTTT
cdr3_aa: CASSYGDSNTEAFF

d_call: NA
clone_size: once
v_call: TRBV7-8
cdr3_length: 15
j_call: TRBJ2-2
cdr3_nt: TGTGCCAGCAGCACAAACCCAGGGAACGCCGGGGAGCTGTTTTTT
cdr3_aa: CASSTNPGNAGELFF

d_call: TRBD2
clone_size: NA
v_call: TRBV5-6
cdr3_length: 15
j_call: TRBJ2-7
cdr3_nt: TGTGCCAGCAGCTTGAATAGCGGGAGAATCAACGAGCAGTACTTC
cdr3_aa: CASSLNSGRINEQYF

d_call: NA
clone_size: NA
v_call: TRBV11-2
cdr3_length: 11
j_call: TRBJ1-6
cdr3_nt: TGTGCCAGCAGCCTCAATTCACCCCTCCACTTT
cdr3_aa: CASSLNSPLHF

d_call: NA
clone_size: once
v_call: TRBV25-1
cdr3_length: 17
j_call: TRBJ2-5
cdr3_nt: TGTGCCAGCAGTGATCCCGAGTCAGGGGGGTACGTGGAGACCCAGTACTTC
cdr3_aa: CASSDPESGGYVETQYF

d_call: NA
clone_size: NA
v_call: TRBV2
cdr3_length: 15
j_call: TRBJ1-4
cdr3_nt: TGTGCCAGCAGTGGAGGAGAGGGGGTGCTTGAAAAACTGTTTTTT
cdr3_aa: CASSGGEGVLEKLFF